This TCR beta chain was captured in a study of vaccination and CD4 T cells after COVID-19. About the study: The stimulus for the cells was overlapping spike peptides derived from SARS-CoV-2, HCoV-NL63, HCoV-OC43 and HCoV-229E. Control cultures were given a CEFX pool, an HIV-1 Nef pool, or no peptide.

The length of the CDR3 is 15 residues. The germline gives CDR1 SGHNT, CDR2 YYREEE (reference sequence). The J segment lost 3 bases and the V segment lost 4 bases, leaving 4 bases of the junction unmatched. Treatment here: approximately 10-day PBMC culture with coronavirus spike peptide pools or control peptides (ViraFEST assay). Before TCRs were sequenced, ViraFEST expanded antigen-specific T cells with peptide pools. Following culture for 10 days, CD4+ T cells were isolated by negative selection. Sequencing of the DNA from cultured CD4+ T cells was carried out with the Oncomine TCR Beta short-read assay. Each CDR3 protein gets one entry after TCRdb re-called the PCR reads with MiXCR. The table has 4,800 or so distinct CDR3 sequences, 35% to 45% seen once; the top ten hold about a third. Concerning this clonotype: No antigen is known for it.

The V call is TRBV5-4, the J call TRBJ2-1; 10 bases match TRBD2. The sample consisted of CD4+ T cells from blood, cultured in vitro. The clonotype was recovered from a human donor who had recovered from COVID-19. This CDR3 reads CASSPSGGDYNEQFF. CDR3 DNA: TGTGCCAGCAGCCCCAGCGGGGGGGACTACAATGAGCAGTTCTTC. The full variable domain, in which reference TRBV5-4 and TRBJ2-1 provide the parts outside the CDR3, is ETGVTQSPTHLIKTRGQQVTLRCSSQSGHNTVSWYQQALGQGPQFIFQYYREEENGRGNFPPRFSGLQFPNYSSELNVNALELDDSALYLCASSPSGGDYNEQFFGPGTRLTVL.